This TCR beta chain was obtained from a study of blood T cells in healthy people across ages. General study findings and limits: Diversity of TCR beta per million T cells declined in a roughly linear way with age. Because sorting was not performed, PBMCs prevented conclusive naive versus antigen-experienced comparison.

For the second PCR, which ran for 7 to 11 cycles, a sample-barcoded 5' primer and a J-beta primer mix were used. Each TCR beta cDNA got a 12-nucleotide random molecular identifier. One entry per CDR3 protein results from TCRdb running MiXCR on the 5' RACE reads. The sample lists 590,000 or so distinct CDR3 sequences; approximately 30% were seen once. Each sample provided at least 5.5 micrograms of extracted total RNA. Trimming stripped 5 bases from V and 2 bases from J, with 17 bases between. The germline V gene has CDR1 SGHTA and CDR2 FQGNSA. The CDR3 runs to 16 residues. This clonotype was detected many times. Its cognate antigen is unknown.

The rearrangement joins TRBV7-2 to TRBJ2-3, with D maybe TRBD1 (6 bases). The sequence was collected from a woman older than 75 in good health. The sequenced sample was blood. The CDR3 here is CASSPTGSNPTDTQYF. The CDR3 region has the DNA TGTGCCAGCAGCCCGACAGGTTCCAACCCCACAGATACGCAGTATTTT.